Reported below is one T cell receptor (beta chain). The CDR3 sequence is 17 residues long. Trimming cost V 2 bases and J 4 bases; bases outside gene matches: 13. Germline CDR1 and CDR2: SGHTA and FQGNSA. The record originates from a study of blood T cell repertoires in COVID-19. Across the whole study: From the United States, Italy and Spain came samples of acute and convalescent COVID-19. PBMCs, B-cell-depleted T cells, or T cells provided the cDNA or gDNA that made up the material.

Authors' methods: Using reference gene primer amplification, nucleated cell counts were estimated. The protocol was immunoSEQ multiplex PCR, while the TCRdb copy is restricted to in-frame clones and leaves out a portion. D and trimming come from the DNA, and the V and J calls and clone size come from that table. The table shows some 220,000 clones, with approximately 80% occurring only once. This chain links TRBV7-2 with TRBJ1-2; 7 bases map to TRBD1. The material sequenced was peripheral blood. The sequence was obtained from a human donor in a cohort sampled during active COVID-19. CDR3 amino acids: CASSLSGQQLAVYGYTF. CDR3 DNA sequence: TGTGCCAGCAGCTTATCGGGACAGCAATTAGCAGTCTATGGCTACACCTTC.